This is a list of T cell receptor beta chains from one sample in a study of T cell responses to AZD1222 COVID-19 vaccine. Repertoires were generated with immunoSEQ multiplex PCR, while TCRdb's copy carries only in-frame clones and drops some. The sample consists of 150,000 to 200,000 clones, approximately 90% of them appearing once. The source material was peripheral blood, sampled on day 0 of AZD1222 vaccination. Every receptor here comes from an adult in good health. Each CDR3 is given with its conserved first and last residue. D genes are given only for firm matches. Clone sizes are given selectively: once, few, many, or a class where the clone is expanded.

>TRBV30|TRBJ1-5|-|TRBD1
TGTGCCTGGGGGACAGGGATAAATCAGCCCCAGCATTTT
CAWGTGINQPQHF
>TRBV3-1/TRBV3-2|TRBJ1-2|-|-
TGTGCCAGCAGCCAATCAAGGGGTGGGGACTATGGCTACACCTTC
CASSQSRGGDYGYTF
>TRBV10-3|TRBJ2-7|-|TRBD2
TGTGCCATCAGTGACCTTGCTAGCGGGAGCTACGAGCAGTACTTC
CAISDLASGSYEQYF
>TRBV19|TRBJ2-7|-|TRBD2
TGTGCCAGTAGTACCTCTAGCGGGGGACCCTACGAGCAGTACTTC
CASSTSSGGPYEQYF
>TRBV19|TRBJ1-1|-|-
TGTGCCAGTAGTCCGACAGGGAACACTGAAGCTTTCTTT
CASSPTGNTEAFF
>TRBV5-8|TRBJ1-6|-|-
TGTGCCAGCAGCTTTTATAATTCACCCCTCCACTTT
CASSFYNSPLHF
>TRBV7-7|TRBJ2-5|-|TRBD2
TGTGCCAGCAGGCGGACTAGCGGGGGGGATGAGACCCAGTACTTC
CASRRTSGGDETQYF
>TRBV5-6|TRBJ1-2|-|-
TGTGCCAGCAGCCCGGAAGAACTAAACTATGGCTACACCTTC
CASSPEELNYGYTF
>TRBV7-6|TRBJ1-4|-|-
TGTGCCAGCAGCTTACTCGCGGGGGCGGCTAATGAAAAACTGTTTTTT
CASSLLAGAANEKLFF
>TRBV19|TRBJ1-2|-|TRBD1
TGTGCCAGTAGTATTGGGGCAGGGGGCTATGGCTACACCTTC
CASSIGAGGYGYTF
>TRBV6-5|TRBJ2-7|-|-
TGTGCCAGCAGCCCGGGACTGACACCCTACGAGCAGTACTTC
CASSPGLTPYEQYF
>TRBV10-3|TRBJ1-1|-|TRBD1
TGTGCCATCAGTGAGTCGCCGGACAGGCTGGCAACTTTCTTT
CAISESPDRLATFF
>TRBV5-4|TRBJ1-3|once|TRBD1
TGTGCCAGCAGTTCCAGGACAGGGAAGGACACCATATATTTT
CASSSRTGKDTIYF
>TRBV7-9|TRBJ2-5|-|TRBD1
TGTGCCAGCAGCTTAGGAAGGGGACAGGGTGAAGAGACCCAGTACTTC
CASSLGRGQGEETQYF